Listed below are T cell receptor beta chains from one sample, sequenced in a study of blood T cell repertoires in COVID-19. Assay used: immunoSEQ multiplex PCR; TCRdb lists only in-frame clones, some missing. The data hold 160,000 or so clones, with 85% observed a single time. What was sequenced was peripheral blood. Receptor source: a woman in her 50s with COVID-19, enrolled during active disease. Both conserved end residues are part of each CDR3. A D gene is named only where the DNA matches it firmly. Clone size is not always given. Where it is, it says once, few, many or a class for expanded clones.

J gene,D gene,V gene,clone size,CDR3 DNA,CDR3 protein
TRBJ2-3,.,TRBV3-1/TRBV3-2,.,TGTGCCAGCAGCCAAGGTCTGGGAGCCACAGATACGCAGTATTTT,CASSQGLGATDTQYF
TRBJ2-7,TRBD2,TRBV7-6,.,TGTGCCAGCAGCCCCGGCGGGGGGCCCTACGAGCAGTACTTC,CASSPGGGPYEQYF
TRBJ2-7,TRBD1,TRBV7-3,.,TGTGCCAGCAGCTCAGGGACAGGGGGGGACGAGCAGTACTTC,CASSSGTGGDEQYF
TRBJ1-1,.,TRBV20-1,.,TGCAGTGCTAGTCAGCGGCCAGGGGTCGGGAACACTGAAGCTTTCTTT,CSASQRPGVGNTEAFF
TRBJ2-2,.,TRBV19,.,TGTGCCAGTAGTGTAGGGAGTACCGGGGAGCTGTTTTTT,CASSVGSTGELFF
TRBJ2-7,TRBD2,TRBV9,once,TGTGCCAGCAGCCCGGGACTAGCGGGGAATAACTACGAGCAGTACTTC,CASSPGLAGNNYEQYF
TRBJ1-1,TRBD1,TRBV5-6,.,TGTGCCAGCAGCCTCCGACAGGGAATAAAGAACACTGAAGCTTTCTTT,CASSLRQGIKNTEAFF
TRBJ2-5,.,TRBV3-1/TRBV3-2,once,TGTGCCAGCAGCCCATACGAGGGAGAGACCCAGTACTTC,CASSPYEGETQYF
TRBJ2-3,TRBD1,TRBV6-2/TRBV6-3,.,TGTGCCAGCAGTTCGAGACAGGGGATCCATACGCAGTATTTT,CASSSRQGIHTQYF
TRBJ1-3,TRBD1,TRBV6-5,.,TGTGCCAGCAGCCTGGGACAGGGGGACACCATATATTTT,CASSLGQGDTIYF